These 9 T cell receptor beta chains were sequenced from one sample in a study of T cell responses to AZD1222 COVID-19 vaccine. The protocol was immunoSEQ multiplex PCR, while the TCRdb copy is restricted to in-frame clones and leaves out a portion. The profile shows more than 120,000 clones, 85% to 95% of them singletons. The specimen comprised peripheral blood, sampled 28 days after the second AZD1222 dose. These receptors were taken from an adult who received the AZD1222 COVID-19 vaccine.

CDR3 protein: CASLVAGIYEQYF. In DNA form, the CDR3 reads TGTGCCAGCCTCGTAGCGGGGATCTACGAGCAGTACTTC. The chain couples TRBV6-5 to TRBJ2-7; 8 bases fit TRBD2. This CDR3 has 13 amino acids. The trim removed 8 bases at V and 3 bases at J, leaving 6 bases unmatched. Germline lookup yields CDR1 MNHEY and CDR2 SVGAGI.

This CDR3 is CSARQDTEAFF. CDR3 bases: TGCAGTGCTAGACAAGACACTGAAGCTTTCTTT. The chain carries TRBV20-1 and TRBJ1-1; D remains ambiguous. The CDR3 has 11 residues. V was pared by 2 bases and J by 3 bases, with 4 bases between. Per germline, CDR1 DFQATT and CDR2 SNEGSKA (reference sequence).

The genes are TRBV27 and TRBJ1-1; no firm D call. Germline V lookup: CDR1 MNHEY, CDR2 SMNVEV (reference sequence). This CDR3 is 13 amino acids long. V was pared by 3 bases and J by 1 base, with 6 bases between. The CDR3 loop is CASSFIENTEAFF. In DNA, the CDR3 is TGTGCCAGCAGTTTTATAGAGAACACTGAAGCTTTCTTT.

Comments on this clone: Other DNA sequences in this specimen translate into the identical CDR3. The V gene is TRBV5-1, the J gene TRBJ2-5; no clear D. The ends were cut back, 4 bases at V and 1 base at J, with 2 bases in the middle. Germline V gene data show CDR1 as SGHRS and CDR2 as YFSETQ. This CDR3 region has 11 residues. The CDR3 DNA reads TGCGCCAGCAGCCTCCAAGAGACCCAGTACTTC. Protein: CASSLQETQYF.

The gene calls are TRBV4-2 and TRBJ1-2; tentatively, D is TRBD1 (6 bases). The V gene lost 0 bases and the J gene lost 14 bases, with 19 bases spanning the gap. CDR3 length: 14 residues. Germline V gene lookup returns CDR1 LGHNA and CDR2 YNFKEQ. The chain's CDR3 is CASSQDLGAPSWTF. The CDR3 DNA reads TGTGCCAGCAGCCAAGATTTGGGGGCGCCTAGCTGGACCTTC.

The rearrangement uses TRBV28 and TRBJ1-1, with D uncertain. CDR1 and CDR2 (germline): MDHEN, SYDVKM. V lost 2 bases and J lost 4, with 14 bases in between. The CDR3 consists of 15 residues. The CDR3 sequence: CASSLGRVRFTEAFF. CDR3 sequence (DNA): TGTGCCAGCAGTTTAGGTCGGGTTCGGTTCACTGAAGCTTTCTTT.

Of note for this clone: This sample includes further DNA sequences coding for the same CDR3. The chain is built from TRBV5-4 and TRBJ1-2, with 7 bases fitting TRBD1. V gave up 0 bases and J gave up 4 bases; unmatched junction bases: 0. CDR1 and CDR2 from the germline V gene are SGHNT and YYREEE (reference sequence). The CDR3 spans 13 residues. The CDR3 region is CASSLDRGYGYTF. For the CDR3, the DNA is TGTGCCAGCAGCTTGGACAGGGGCTATGGCTACACCTTC.

The J gene is TRBJ1-6, the V gene TRBV11-2; D gene unclear. Trimming shortened V by 7 bases and J by 4 bases, and 8 bases separated the two germline ends. CDR3 length: 13 amino acids. Germline V gene sequence: CDR1 SGHAT, CDR2 FQNNGV. CDR3: CASTSQYNSPLHF. CDR3 DNA: TGTGCCAGCACCTCCCAGTATAATTCACCCCTCCACTTT.

Details on this clone: The DNA is omitted, as the CDR3 cannot be located on it reliably, and the CDR3 follows TCRdb's listing. J is TRBJ1-3 and V is TRBV6-6. The CDR3 spans 14 amino acids, including both terminal residues. CDR1 and CDR2 (germline): MNHNY, SVGAGI (reference sequence). CDR3 region: CASSYSSSGNTIYF.